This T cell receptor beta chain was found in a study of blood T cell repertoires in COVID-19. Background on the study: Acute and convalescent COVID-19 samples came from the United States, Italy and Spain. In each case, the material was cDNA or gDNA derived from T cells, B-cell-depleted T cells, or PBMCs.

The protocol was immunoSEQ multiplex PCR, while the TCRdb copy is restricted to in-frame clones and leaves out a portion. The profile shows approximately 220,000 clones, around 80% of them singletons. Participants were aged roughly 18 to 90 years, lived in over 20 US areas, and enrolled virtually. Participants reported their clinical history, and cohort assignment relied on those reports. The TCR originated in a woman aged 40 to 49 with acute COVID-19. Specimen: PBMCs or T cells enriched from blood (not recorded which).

CDR3 amino acids: CASSQDPGNRAEKLFF. The CDR3 nucleotides read TGTGCCAGCAGCCAAGATCCCGGGAATAGGGCTGAAAAACTGTTTTTT. V and J are TRBV3-1 (or the pseudogene TRBV3-2) and TRBJ1-4, with D hard to call. In germline, CDR1 is LGHDT, CDR2 YNNKEL (reference sequence). V lost 0 bases to trimming and J lost 7 bases, with 15 bases between them. The CDR3 spans 16 residues.